These 13 T cell receptor beta chains were all obtained from the same sample, sequenced in a study of T cell repertoires in cytomegalovirus infection. TCRdb reprocessed the reads with MiXCR, giving one entry per CDR3 protein. The sample carries about 89,000 distinct CDR3 sequences, roughly 29% recorded once. What these receptors recognize is not known. The source material was CD8+ T cells from cultured PBMCs, sampled from culture after CMV antigen stimulation. Source of these receptors: a human donor in good health (CMV status not recorded). Some clones in this sample may be carry-over from other donors' samples.

This clonotype was counted many times. V and J are TRBV7-2 and TRBJ2-2; perhaps D is TRBD1 or TRBD2 (5 bases each). Germline CDR1 reads SGHTA; CDR2 reads FQGNSA. The CDR3 length is 13 residues. V was cut by 0 bases and J by 6 bases, with 5 bases left in between. CDR3 DNA sequence: TGTGCCAGCAGCTTAGCGGGGGCCGGGGAGCTGTTTTTT. Translated, it gives CASSLAGAGELFF.

The chain uses TRBV5-4 and TRBJ2-3; 8 bases match TRBD2. The CDR3 spans 15 residues. J lost 2 bases, V lost 3 bases, and 5 bases had no gene match. CDR1 is SGHNT and CDR2 is YYREEE in the germline V gene (reference sequence). CDR3 sequence reads: CASSSPGGLTDTQYF. CDR3 nucleotides: TGTGCCAGCAGCTCCCCGGGGGGGCTCACAGATACGCAGTATTTT. Combining the CDR3 with reference TRBV5-4 and TRBJ2-3 gives the whole variable domain ETGVTQSPTHLIKTRGQQVTLRCSSQSGHNTVSWYQQALGQGPQFIFQYYREEENGRGNFPPRFSGLQFPNYSSELNVNALELDDSALYLCASSSPGGLTDTQYFGPGTRLTVL.

The table lists this clonotype with a few counts. The chain carries TRBV29-1 and TRBJ1-1; no reliable D call. Germline CDR1 SQVTM, CDR2 ANQGSEA. V was trimmed by 5 bases and J by 6 bases, leaving 13 bases between them. The CDR3 length is 12 residues. CDR3 nucleotides: TGCAGCGTTTACTTTTTCCTCCCTGAAGCTTTCTTT. It codes for CSVYFFLPEAFF.

This clonotype was found a few times. The chain joins TRBV7-6 to TRBJ1-4; D is undetermined. The CDR3 sequence is 15 residues long. In germline, CDR1 is SGHVS, CDR2 FNYEAQ. With 1 base removed from V and 4 bases from J, the gap between germline ends came to 10 bases. CDR3 in amino acids: CASSLGKGYNEKLFF. The CDR3 DNA is TGTGCCAGCAGCTTAGGGAAGGGTTATAATGAAAAACTGTTTTTT.

The V call is TRBV29-1, the J call TRBJ1-1; no firm D call. Germline CDR1 reads SQVTM; CDR2 reads ANQGSEA. This CDR3 has 13 amino acids. The germline V and J ends were trimmed by 0 bases and 2 bases, with 7 bases remaining between them. The CDR3: CSVEDTPNTEAFF. The DNA for the CDR3 is TGCAGCGTTGAAGACACCCCAAACACTGAAGCTTTCTTT.

V is TRBV3-1 and J is TRBJ2-1; D unresolved. The V gene lost 0 bases and the J gene lost 10 bases, with 10 bases spanning the gap. Germline CDR1 LGHDT, CDR2 YNNKEL (reference sequence). This CDR3 is built from 13 residues. CDR3 DNA sequence: TGTGCCAGCAGCCAAGAGGTCTCCCCAGAGCAGTTCTTC. Translation: CASSQEVSPEQFF.

The J gene is TRBJ1-2, the V gene TRBV6-1, with TRBD1 as a possible D gene (5 bases). The CDR3 has 17 amino acids. Trimming took off 0 bases at V and 1 base at J, with 15 bases between the two ends. Germline V gives CDR1 MNHNS, CDR2 SASEGT. As DNA, the CDR3 is TGTGCCAGCAGTGAAGCGGTGAGAGGGGCCAGTAACTATGGCTACACCTTC. This translates into CASSEAVRGASNYGYTF.

This clonotype has a handful of counts. The V and J genes are TRBV28 and TRBJ2-7; D perhaps matches TRBD2 (6 bases). Trimming took off 4 bases at V and 6 bases at J, with 16 bases between the two ends. The CDR3 length is 14 residues. Germline CDR1 reads MDHEN; CDR2 reads SYDVKM. CDR3 DNA: TGTGCCAGCAGTTCCTCCGGGACTCCTTCCGAGCAGTACTTC. Amino acid sequence: CASSSSGTPSEQYF. The variable domain in full, with the rest retrieved from reference TRBV28 and TRBJ2-7, is DVKVTQSSRYLVKRTGEKVFLECVQDMDHENMFWYRQDPGLGLRLIYFSYDVKMKEKGDIPEGYSVSREKKERFSLILESASTNQTSMYLCASSSSGTPSEQYFGPGTRLTVT.

The J gene is TRBJ2-3, the V gene TRBV7-9; 9 bases align to TRBD1. The length of the CDR3 is 16 residues. In germline, CDR1 is SEHNR, CDR2 FQNEAQ (reference sequence). The junction had 7 bases not matched to a gene; V was cut back by 6 bases and J by 0 bases. Here the CDR3 reads CASSPGTGHSTDTQYF. Written as DNA, the CDR3 is TGTGCCAGCAGTCCAGGGACAGGGCATAGCACAGATACGCAGTATTTT.

V usage is TRBV3-1 and J usage is TRBJ1-4, with unresolved D. The ends were cut back, 1 base at V and 4 bases at J, with 7 bases in the middle. This CDR3 is built from 14 residues. CDR1 is LGHDT and CDR2 is YNNKEL in the germline V gene (reference sequence). The CDR3 region is CASSQAQLNEKLFF. CDR3 nucleotides: TGTGCCAGCAGCCAAGCTCAGCTTAATGAAAAACTGTTTTTT.

This chain connects TRBV28 to TRBJ1-2; no firm D call. The CDR3 is 13 amino acids. The germline gives CDR1 MDHEN, CDR2 SYDVKM. V gave up 4 bases and J gave up 8 bases, with 14 bases separating them. The CDR3 DNA is TGTGCCAGCAGTTCCCCCCCTGTGCGGGGCTACACCTTC. As protein: CASSSPPVRGYTF.

This clonotype was counted many times. V is TRBV7-2 and J is TRBJ2-7; D remains ambiguous. The CDR3 has 14 amino acids. The V and J ends lost 1 base and 2 bases respectively, with 9 bases between them. Germline V gene data show CDR1 as SGHTA and CDR2 as FQGNSA. CDR3 DNA sequence: TGTGCCAGCAGCTTAGGGCAGGCTACCTACGAGCAGTACTTC. Amino acids: CASSLGQATYEQYF.

This clonotype occurred a few times. This chain joins TRBV13 and TRBJ2-7; TRBD1 is a possible D gene (5 bases). Germline V gene lookup returns CDR1 PRHDT and CDR2 FYEKMQ (reference sequence). The V gene lost 5 bases and the J gene lost 2 bases, with 10 bases spanning the gap. The length of the CDR3 is 13 residues. The CDR3 sequence: CASSSQGPYEQYF. CDR3 in DNA: TGTGCCAGCAGCAGCCAGGGTCCCTACGAGCAGTACTTC. The variable domain in full, with the rest retrieved from reference TRBV13 and TRBJ2-7, is AAGVIQSPRHLIKEKRETATLKCYPIPRHDTVYWYQQGPGQDPQFLISFYEKMQSDKGSIPDRFSAQQFSDYHSELNMSSLELGDSALYFCASSSQGPYEQYFGPGTRLTVT.